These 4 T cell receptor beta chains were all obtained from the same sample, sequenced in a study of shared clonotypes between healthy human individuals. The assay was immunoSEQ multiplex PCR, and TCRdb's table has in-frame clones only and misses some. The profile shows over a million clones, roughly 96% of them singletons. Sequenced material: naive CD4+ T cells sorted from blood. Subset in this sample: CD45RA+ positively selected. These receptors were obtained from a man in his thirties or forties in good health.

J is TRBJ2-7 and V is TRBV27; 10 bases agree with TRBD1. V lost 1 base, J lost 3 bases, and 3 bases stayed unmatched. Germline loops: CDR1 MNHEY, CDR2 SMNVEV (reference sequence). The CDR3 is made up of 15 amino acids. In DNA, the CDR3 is TGTGCCAGCAGTTTATATTGGACAGGGGGCTACGAGCAGTACTTC. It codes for CASSLYWTGGYEQYF.

DNA for the CDR3: TGTGCCAGCAGAAAGGGAAGACTAGGCAATAGCGAGCAGTTCTTC. Translated, it gives CASRKGRLGNSEQFF. The gene calls are TRBV2 and TRBJ2-1; possibly TRBD2 for D (6 bases). The V and J ends lost 6 bases and 10 bases respectively, with 22 bases between them. This CDR3 contains 15 residues. CDR1 and CDR2 (germline): SNHLY, FYNNEI.

The CDR3 spells CATSRVAGGPLEQYF. CDR3 nucleotides: TGTGCCACCAGCAGAGTCGCAGGGGGGCCACTGGAGCAGTACTTC. The chain has TRBV15 and TRBJ2-7, with D maybe TRBD1 (7 bases). CDR3 size: 15 residues. V was shortened by 1 base and J by 7 bases, with 17 bases between the two germline ends. Germline CDR1 LNHNV, CDR2 YYDKDF (reference sequence).

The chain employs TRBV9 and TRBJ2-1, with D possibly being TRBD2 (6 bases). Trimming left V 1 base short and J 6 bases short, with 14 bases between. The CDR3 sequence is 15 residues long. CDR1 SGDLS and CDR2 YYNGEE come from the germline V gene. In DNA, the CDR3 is TGTGCCAGCAGCGTATTACGTGGGACTGGCAATGAGCAGTTCTTC. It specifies CASSVLRGTGNEQFF.